These T cell receptor beta chains were read from a single sample in a study of identifying expanded T cells in peripheral blood. Clones were sequenced by immunoSEQ multiplex PCR, and TCRdb holds only the in-frame ones, with some missing. This sample carries 90,000 or so clones, approximately 83% of them seen once, and the ten largest clones take 4.5% to 7%. Source material: blood. All receptors come from a person between 18 and 75 years old in good health. Both conserved end residues are part of each CDR3. A D gene is named only where the DNA matches it firmly. Clone sizes are given selectively: once, few, many, or a class where the clone is expanded.

j_gene,abundance,d_gene,v_gene,CDR3aa,CDR3nt
TRBJ2-7,once,NA,TRBV29-1,CSAGWGDTIPYEQYF,TGCAGCGCCGGATGGGGGGACACCATTCCCTACGAGCAGTACTTC
TRBJ1-2,NA,NA,TRBV13,CASSRQTGDGYTF,TGTGCCAGCAGCCGCCAGACAGGAGATGGCTACACCTTC
TRBJ2-7,NA,NA,TRBV11-2,CASSLGASAYEQYF,TGTGCCAGCAGCTTGGGGGCCAGCGCCTACGAGCAGTACTTC
TRBJ1-4,NA,NA,TRBV5-6,CASSYRVEEKLFF,TGTGCCAGCAGCTACAGGGTCGAAGAAAAACTGTTTTTT
TRBJ1-2,NA,NA,TRBV18,CASSPRGDGYTF,TGTGCCAGCTCTCCCCGGGGGGATGGCTACACCTTC
TRBJ1-1,NA,TRBD1,TRBV13,CASGQGGTEAFF,TGTGCCAGCGGACAGGGGGGCACTGAAGCTTTCTTT
TRBJ2-3,once,NA,TRBV4-3,CASSQGRARFTDTQYF,TGCGCCAGCAGCCAAGGGAGGGCCAGATTCACAGATACGCAGTATTTT
TRBJ2-1,NA,NA,TRBV29-1,CSLRLVDEQFF,TGCAGCCTTAGACTAGTCGATGAGCAGTTCTTC
TRBJ1-1,NA,NA,TRBV19,CASIVDSRMEAFF,TGTGCCAGTATTGTGGACTCCCGCATGGAAGCTTTCTTT
TRBJ2-7,NA,NA,TRBV5-1,CASSLALQTGGRYEQYF,TGCGCCAGCAGCTTGGCCCTCCAGACAGGAGGGCGCTACGAGCAGTACTTC
TRBJ2-7,NA,TRBD2,TRBV5-1,CASKAGDDYEQYF,TGCGCCAGCAAAGCGGGGGACGACTACGAGCAGTACTTC
TRBJ2-7,NA,NA,TRBV5-1,CASSSAEVPGEQYF,TGCGCCAGCAGCTCAGCTGAGGTGCCGGGCGAGCAGTACTTC
TRBJ2-7,NA,TRBD1,TRBV6-5,CASSYQTGGYEQYF,TGTGCCAGCAGTTACCAGACAGGGGGCTACGAGCAGTACTTC
TRBJ2-5,NA,NA,TRBV2,CASNGRSETQYF,TGTGCCAGCAATGGCAGGTCAGAGACCCAGTACTTC
TRBJ1-1,NA,NA,TRBV9,CASSPRFGQGVAFF,TGTGCCAGCAGCCCTCGCTTCGGACAAGGGGTCGCTTTCTTT
TRBJ1-6,NA,NA,TRBV6-1,CASRQASSYNSPLHF,TGTGCCAGCAGACAGGCGAGCTCCTATAATTCACCCCTCCACTTT
TRBJ1-2,NA,TRBD1,TRBV11-2,CASRTGGDGYTF,TGTGCCAGCAGAACAGGGGGCGATGGCTACACCTTC
TRBJ1-1,NA,TRBD1,TRBV6-1,CASSVQGRTEAFF,TGTGCCAGCAGTGTACAGGGGCGCACTGAAGCTTTCTTT
TRBJ1-1,few,NA,TRBV5-4,CASSLQPRQHTEAFF,TGTGCCAGCAGCTTGCAACCCAGACAACACACTGAAGCTTTCTTT
TRBJ2-1,NA,TRBD2,TRBV7-6,CASSLEVAGNSYNEQFF,TGTGCCAGCAGCTTAGAGGTAGCGGGGAACTCCTACAATGAGCAGTTCTTC
TRBJ1-1,NA,NA,TRBV27,CASRLGGGNTEAFF,TGTGCCAGCAGGTTGGGTGGAGGGAACACTGAAGCTTTCTTT
TRBJ1-4,NA,TRBD1,TRBV2,CASRDRGPTKLFF,TGTGCCAGCAGGGACAGGGGGCCGACGAAACTGTTTTTT